Below are 25 T cell receptor beta chains sequenced from a single sample in a study of tumor-infiltrating lymphocytes in primary liver carcinoma. Starting material of around 460 ng total RNA yielded TCR beta cDNA via a constant-region primer. ARM-PCR was slightly modified, and three nested multiplex PCR rounds with it gave rise to the TCR beta libraries. With TRBV1-TRBV30 forward primers and a C-beta reverse primer, the first two PCR rounds were run for about 10 cycles each. TCRdb reanalysed the multiplex PCR reads using MiXCR and keeps one entry per CDR3 protein. This table has around 81,000 distinct CDR3 sequences, 60% to 80% appearing once. DNA and RNA were both co-extracted from 20-30 mg of bulk tissue that had not been sorted. The sequenced sample consisted of liver tumor tissue from sampling region 4. Subset here: tumor region T4, right-lateral pole. The receptor set was obtained from a woman aged 60-75 years with primary liver carcinoma and hepatitis B virus infection.

This clonotype showed up many times. This chain links TRBV29-1 with TRBJ2-7; tentatively, D is TRBD1 (5 bases). V shed 0 bases and J shed 3 bases, with 6 bases lying between them. The CDR3 covers 12 residues. Germline loops: CDR1 SQVTM, CDR2 ANQGSEA. This CDR3 is CSVEDTGYEQYF. For the CDR3, the DNA is TGCAGCGTTGAAGATACAGGCTACGAGCAGTACTTC.

Note on this clonotype: Its ends do not fully match the called genes, so a read error is possible. The V and J genes are TRBV11-3 and TRBJ1-1; the D is unclear. The CDR3 has 16 residues. The germline V gene has CDR1 SGHNT and CDR2 YENEEA. The CDR3 sequence is CASSLVGEYRSTGAFF. The CDR3 DNA is TGTGCTAGCAGCTTAGTCGGGGAATACCGGAGCACTGGAGCTTTCTTT.

About this clonotype: No conserved phenylalanine or tryptophan ends this CDR3, so it is likely a read error. CDR3 sequence (DNA): TGTGCCAGCAGCCAGGCAATTATCGGACTCAATGAGCAGTTCTTG. Translated: CASSQAIIGLNEQFL. The V call is TRBV14, the J call TRBJ2-1; perhaps TRBD2 as D (5 bases). Trimming stripped 3 bases from V and 6 bases from J, with 15 bases between. The CDR3 is 15 amino acids. The germline V gene has CDR1 SGHDN and CDR2 FVKESK.

To note about this clonotype: A read error may explain this, as a much larger clone is one base away. This chain uses TRBV5-1 with TRBJ1-6; D ambiguous. Deletions cut 6 bases from V and 4 bases from J, with 8 bases between. From germline, CDR1 is SGHRS and CDR2 YFSETQ. There are 13 residues in the CDR3. The CDR3 coding sequence is TGCGCCAGCACCGGAGGTTATAATTCACCCCTCCACTTT. It specifies CASTGGYNSPLHF.

In the case of this clonotype: Since a much larger clone is just one base distant, this may be a read error. V is TRBV5-6 and J is TRBJ2-5; D remains ambiguous. With 5 bases removed from V and 5 bases from J, the gap between germline ends came to 10 bases. The CDR3 sequence is 12 residues long. CDR1 is SGHDT, CDR2 YYEEEE, per germline. The CDR3 DNA reads TGTGCCAGCAGTTCCAATTCGGAGACCCAGTACTTC. Residues: CASSSNSETQYF.

About this clonotype itself: The junction and the germline gene differ at one end; a read error may be behind it. The chain combines TRBV11-3 with TRBJ2-7, with TRBD1 matching over 7 bases. The CDR3 runs 15 residues. Per the germline V gene, CDR1 is SGHNT and CDR2 is YENEEA. The CDR3 spells CANSPWGQLGYEQYF. The DNA of the CDR3 is TGTGCCAACAGCCCATGGGGACAGTTGGGCTACGAGCAGTACTTC. The entire variable domain, with the rest obtained from reference TRBV11-3 and TRBJ2-7, is as follows: EAGVVQSPRYKIIEKKQPVAFWCNPISGHNTLYWYLQNLGQGPELLIRYENEEAVDDSQLPKDRFSAERLKGVDSTLKIQPAELGDSAVYLCANSPWGQLGYEQYFGPGTRLTVT.

This chain uses TRBV6-5 with TRBJ1-5; the match to TRBD1 covers 10 bases. The J segment lost 7 bases and the V segment lost 5 bases, leaving 17 bases of the junction unmatched. CDR1 MNHEY and CDR2 SVGAGI come from the germline V gene. The CDR3 length is 18 residues. CDR3 region: CASSPKPVRQGAGQPQHF. DNA of the CDR3: TGTGCCAGCAGTCCCAAACCCGTAAGACAGGGGGCTGGGCAGCCCCAGCATTTT.

Details on this clonotype: At one boundary the junction diverges from the germline segment, which might be a read error. The chain links TRBV11-2 to TRBJ2-3; 9 nucleotides match TRBD2. Germline V gene sequence: CDR1 SGHAT, CDR2 FQNNGV. CDR3 length: 15 residues. This CDR3 is CANSDSGRFTDTQYF. DNA for the CDR3: TGTGCCAACAGCGATAGCGGGAGATTTACAGATACGCAGTATTTT.

Points on this clonotype: A read error may be the cause here, since a much bigger clone is one base away. The J gene is TRBJ2-7, the V gene TRBV11-2; TRBD2 aligns across 11 bases. CDR3 length: 15 amino acids. The germline CDR1 and CDR2 sequences are SGHAT and FQNNGV. CDR3 nucleotide sequence: TGTGCCAGCAGCCTAACACTAGCGGGGGCTAGCGAGGAGTACTTC. Protein sequence: CASSLTLAGASEEYF. Based on the CDR3 plus reference TRBV11-2 and TRBJ2-7, the full variable domain is EAGVAQSPRYKIIEKRQSVAFWCNPISGHATLYWYQQILGQGPKLLIQFQNNGVVDDSQLPKDRFSAERLKGVDSTLKIQPAKLEDSAVYLCASSLTLAGASEEYFGPGTRLTVT.

On this clonotype itself: Its ends do not fully match the called genes, so a read error is possible. The chain recombines TRBV7-8 with TRBJ2-3; no reliable D call. The germline gives CDR1 SGHVS, CDR2 FQNEAQ. The CDR3 contains 14 residues. The CDR3 DNA follows: TGCGCCAGCAGCTTACTTCGGATAGGCTATACGCAGTATTTT. Protein: CASSLLRIGYTQYF. Filled out from reference TRBV7-8 and TRBJ2-3, the complete variable domain reads GAGVSQSPRYKVAKRGQDVALRCDPISGHVSLFWYQQALGQGPEFLTYFQNEAQLDKSGLPSDRFFAERPEGSVSTLKIQRTQQEDSAVYLCASSLLRIGYTQYFGPGTRLTVL.

In its sample, this clonotype was seen many times. The chain is built from TRBV6-5 and TRBJ1-2, with a tentative D call TRBD1 (6 bases). Germline lookup yields CDR1 MNHEY and CDR2 SVGAGI. Trimming left V 2 bases short and J 6 bases short, with 13 bases between. CDR3 length equals 14 residues. The chain's CDR3 is CASSYRGGGNGYTF. For the CDR3, the DNA is TGTGCCAGCAGTTACAGGGGGGGCGGTAATGGCTACACCTTC.

V usage is TRBV6-1 and J usage is TRBJ2-5, with D maybe TRBD1 (5 bases). The CDR3 is 15 residues long. V gave up 4 bases and J gave up 4 bases, with 16 bases separating them. Germline V gene lookup returns CDR1 MNHNS and CDR2 SASEGT. CDR3 sequence: CASSVNLDSPETQYF. For the CDR3, the DNA is TGTGCCAGCAGTGTAAACCTTGACAGCCCAGAGACCCAGTACTTC.

This clonotype has only a few counts. A much larger clonotype is one base distant, so this may be a read error. The chain is built from TRBV6-5 and TRBJ1-1, with 8 bases fitting TRBD1. With 4 bases clipped from V and 6 bases from J, the junction kept 7 bases outside the gene matches. CDR1 is MNHEY, CDR2 SVGAGI, per germline. CDR3 length equals 14 residues. The CDR3 DNA reads as TGTGCCAGCAGTTCCTCAGGGGGCTTTGCTGAAGCTTTCTTT. Translating gives CASSSSGGFAEAFF.

This clonotype was counted only a few times. It may be a read error: a sequence one base away is much more abundant. The chain combines TRBV5-4 with TRBJ2-1, with TRBD2 as a possible D gene (5 bases). This CDR3 spans 15 amino acids. V was cut by 2 bases and J by 5 bases, with 14 bases left in between. Germline assignment: CDR1 SGHNT and CDR2 YYREEE (reference sequence). DNA of the CDR3: TGTGCCAGCAGCTTATCTAGCAGGAGCCACAATGAGCAGTTCTTC. This gives the protein CASSLSSRSHNEQFF.

Notes on this clonotype: The junction does not match germline at one end; this may be a read error. The chain has TRBV6-1 and TRBJ1-2; the D is unclear. CDR1 is MNHNS and CDR2 is SASEGT in the germline V gene. CDR3 length: 13 amino acids. The CDR3 coding sequence is TGTGTCAGCAGTGAACAGAAAACCTATGGCTACACCTTC. Protein sequence: CVSSEQKTYGYTF.

In regard to this clonotype: An end of the junction differs from the germline gene, which may be a read error. The chain links TRBV6-5 to TRBJ1-5; 7 bases are shared with TRBD1. Germline-derived CDR1 and CDR2 are MNHEY and SVGAGI. This CDR3 comprises 14 residues. CDR3 bases: TGTGTCAGCAGAAAGACAGGGAGGAATCAGCCCCAGCATTTT. Translating it yields CVSRKTGRNQPQHF.

Details on this clonotype: Its ends do not fully match the called genes, so a read error is possible. This rearrangement joins TRBV6-6 to TRBJ1-2; no reliable D call. The CDR3 runs 11 residues. The germline V gene encodes CDR1 MNHNY and CDR2 SVGAGI (reference sequence). The CDR3 sequence: CAGSYQSGYTF. For the CDR3, the DNA is TGTGCCGGCAGTTATCAGTCCGGCTACACCTTC.

The genes are TRBV29-1 and TRBJ1-1, with TRBD1 as a possible D gene (5 bases). The germline V gene has CDR1 SQVTM and CDR2 ANQGSEA. There are 12 residues in the CDR3. With 6 bases removed from V and 6 bases from J, the gap between germline ends came to 14 bases. Here the CDR3 reads CSVEGRKAEAFF. The CDR3, as DNA: TGCAGCGTCGAGGGGAGGAAGGCTGAAGCTTTCTTT.

On this clonotype: Its ends do not fully match the called genes, so a read error is possible. The CDR3 spells CANSKVVWGGDSEQFF. The CDR3, as DNA: TGTGCCAACAGTAAAGTTGTGTGGGGGGGCGACAGTGAGCAGTTCTTC. This sequence joins TRBV12-3 or TRBV12-4 and TRBJ2-1; D perhaps matches TRBD2 (7 bases). CDR3 length: 16 amino acids.

This clonotype was counted once. An end of the junction does not agree with germline; a read error may underlie this. This chain joins TRBV12-3 or TRBV12-4 and TRBJ1-6, with D perhaps matching TRBD1 (5 bases). This CDR3 is 16 amino acids long. The CDR3 DNA is TGTGCCAGCAGTTTAGTCGCCAGGGCGGCCAATTCACCCCTCTACTTT. It encodes CASSLVARAANSPLYF.

This clonotype was observed many times. The genes are TRBV29-1 and TRBJ2-1; the match to TRBD1 covers 10 bases. The CDR3 loop spans 12 amino acids. V was clipped by 7 bases and J by 9 bases; unmatched bases: 6. From germline, CDR1 is SQVTM and CDR2 ANQGSEA. DNA of the CDR3: TGCAGCGCCGGGACAGGGGTTGGTGAGCAGTTCTTC. Protein: CSAGTGVGEQFF.

This clonotype has a count of ten or more. The V call is TRBV5-1, the J call TRBJ2-3; 13 bases are a match to TRBD2. Germline CDR1 and CDR2: SGHRS and YFSETQ. CDR3 size: 16 residues. With V trimmed by 3 bases and J by 5 bases, 6 bases remained unmatched. The CDR3 bases are TGCGCCAGCAGCTCGAGACTAGCGGGGGGCCTAGATACGCAGTATTTT. As protein: CASSSRLAGGLDTQYF.

In its sample, this clonotype was seen a few times. A much more abundant neighbour one base away suggests this may be a read error. This chain links TRBV28 with TRBJ2-7; D unclear. The germline gives CDR1 MDHEN, CDR2 SYDVKM. Trimming shortened V by 2 bases and J by 5 bases, and 13 bases separated the two germline ends. The CDR3 length is 14 residues. This CDR3 reads CASSLGVGQNEQYF. CDR3 nucleotides: TGTGCCAGCAGTTTAGGGGTGGGTCAGAACGAGCAGTACTTC.

To note about this clonotype: Mismatch with germline at one junction end may stem from a read error. V gene TRBV6-5 combines with J gene TRBJ2-7, with D possibly being TRBD1 (5 bases). Germline CDR1 reads MNHEY; CDR2 reads SVGAGI. CDR3 size: 14 residues. CDR3 sequence: CASQGSLGRDEQYF. DNA for the CDR3: TGTGCCAGTCAAGGTTCCTTGGGGCGCGACGAGCAATACTTC.

Points on this clonotype: Sequence at one end of the junction differs from germline and may be a read error. V is TRBV11-2 and J is TRBJ2-3; a weak D match, TRBD2 (7 bases). This CDR3 contains 17 residues. CDR1 is SGHAT and CDR2 is FQNNGV in the germline V gene. The CDR3 is CAGSLGGLTYRPDTQYF. The CDR3 DNA reads TGTGCCGGCAGCTTAGGGGGACTAACGTACAGGCCAGATACGCAGTATTTT.